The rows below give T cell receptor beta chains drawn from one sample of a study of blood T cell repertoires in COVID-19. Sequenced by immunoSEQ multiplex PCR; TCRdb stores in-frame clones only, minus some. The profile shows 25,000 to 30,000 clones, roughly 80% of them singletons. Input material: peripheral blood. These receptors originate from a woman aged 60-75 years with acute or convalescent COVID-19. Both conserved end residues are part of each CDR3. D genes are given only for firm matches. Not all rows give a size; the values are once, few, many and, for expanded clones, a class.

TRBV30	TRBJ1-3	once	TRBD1	TGTGCCTGGAGCGGGGGGACAGGGGAAGGAAACACCATATATTTT	CAWSGGTGEGNTIYF
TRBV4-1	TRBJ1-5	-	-	TGCGCCAGCAGCCAATCCTTCCGAGGCCAGCCCCAGCATTTT	CASSQSFRGQPQHF
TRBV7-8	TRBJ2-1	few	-	TGTGCCAGCAGCTTACAGGGCTCTTCCTACAATGAGCAGTTCTTC	CASSLQGSSYNEQFF
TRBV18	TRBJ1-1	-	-	TGTGCCAGCTCACCGATCGAGACAGTAGGCACTGAAGCTTTCTTT	CASSPIETVGTEAFF
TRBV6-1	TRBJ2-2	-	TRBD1	TGTGCCAGCAGTGAACGCAGGGGGCACACCGGGGAGCTGTTTTTT	CASSERRGHTGELFF
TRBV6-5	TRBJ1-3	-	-	TGTGCCAGCAGTTACCCGAACGTCGGGGCCATATATTTT	CASSYPNVGAIYF
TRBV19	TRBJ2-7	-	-	TGTGCCAGTAGTATTCAAGCTTCAATCGACGAGCAGTACTTC	CASSIQASIDEQYF
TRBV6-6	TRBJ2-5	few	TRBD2	TGTGCCAGCAGTCGAACAATATCTAGCGGGGGCGAGACCCAGTACTTC	CASSRTISSGGETQYF
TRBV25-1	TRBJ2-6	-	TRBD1	TGTGCCAGCAGTGAATCTGGCAGGGGGACGGGCGGGGCCAACGTCCTGACTTTC	CASSESGRGTGGANVLTF
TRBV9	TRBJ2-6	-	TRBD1	TGTGCCAGCAGCGATGGACAGGGGGTAGGGGCCAACGTCCTGACTTTC	CASSDGQGVGANVLTF
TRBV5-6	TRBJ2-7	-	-	TGTGCCAGCAGCCAGGTGGACGAGCAGTACTTC	CASSQVDEQYF
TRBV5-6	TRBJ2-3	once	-	TGTGCCAGCAGCTTCGGGCGGGCAGATACGCAGTATTTT	CASSFGRADTQYF
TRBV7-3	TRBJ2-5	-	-	TGTGCCAGCTGCAACTGGCCCGGGGAGACCCAGTACTTC	CASCNWPGETQYF
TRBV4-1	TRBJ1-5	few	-	TGCGCCAGCAGCCAAGAAGGGGGAAGTCAGCCCCAGCATTTT	CASSQEGGSQPQHF
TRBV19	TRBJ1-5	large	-	TGTGCCACTCATGAGGACGATCTAGGGGCCCTTCCTCCCGGGCAGCCCCAGCATTTT	CATHEDDLGALPPGQPQHF
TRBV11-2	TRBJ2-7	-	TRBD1	TGTGCCAGCAGCTTAGTGGGGGACAGATCCCCCTACGAGCAGTACTTC	CASSLVGDRSPYEQYF
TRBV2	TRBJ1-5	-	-	TGTGCCAGCAGTGAATTACTTAACAATCAGCCCCAGCATTTT	CASSELLNNQPQHF
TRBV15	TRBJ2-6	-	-	TGTGCCACCAGCATGGACTGGGCCAACGTCCTGACTTTC	CATSMDWANVLTF
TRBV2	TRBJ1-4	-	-	TGTGCCACCGCTTGGGGCGTTACGGAAAAACTGTTTTTT	CATAWGVTEKLFF
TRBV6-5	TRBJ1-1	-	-	TGTGCCAGCACCAGGGGCACTGAAGCTTTCTTT	CASTRGTEAFF
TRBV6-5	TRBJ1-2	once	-	TGTGCCAGCACCCCTCGTATGGGGGGGTCGTATGGCTACACCTTC	CASTPRMGGSYGYTF
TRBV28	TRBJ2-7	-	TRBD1	TGTGCCAGCAGTTTACCAGGGACAGGGTTTCCCGAGCAGTACTTC	CASSLPGTGFPEQYF
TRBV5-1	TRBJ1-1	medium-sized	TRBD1	TGCGCCAGCAGCTTGACAGGGGTCACTGAAGCTTTCTTT	CASSLTGVTEAFF
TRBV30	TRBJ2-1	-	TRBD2	TGTGCCTGGAAAGCGGGGGGCTCCCTTCCAGAGCAGTTCTTC	CAWKAGGSLPEQFF
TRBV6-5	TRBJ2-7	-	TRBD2	TGTGCCAGCACGGGGGGCTCCTACGAGCAGTACTTC	CASTGGSYEQYF
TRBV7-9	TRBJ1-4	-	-	TGTGCCAGCAGCTTAGCGAGGCAGGGGAGTGAAAAACTGTTTTTT	CASSLARQGSEKLFF
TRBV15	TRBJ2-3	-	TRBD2	TGTGCCACCAGCAGGGGACTAGCGGGGGCCACAGATACGCAGTATTTT	CATSRGLAGATDTQYF
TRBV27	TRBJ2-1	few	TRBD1	TGTGCCAGCAGCAGGTACAGGGGCGGTGTGAATGAGCAGTTCTTC	CASSRYRGGVNEQFF
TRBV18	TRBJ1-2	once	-	TGTGCCAGCTCACCACTGATAGGACAGAACTATGGCTACACCTTC	CASSPLIGQNYGYTF
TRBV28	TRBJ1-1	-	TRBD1	TGTGCCAGCGTGGGGGACAGGGGATCTAACACTGAAGCTTTCTTT	CASVGDRGSNTEAFF
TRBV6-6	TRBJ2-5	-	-	TGTGCCAGCAGTTACGTGGGGGCAGAGACCCAGTACTTC	CASSYVGAETQYF
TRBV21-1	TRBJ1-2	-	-	TGTGCCAGCAGCAGACGACAGGGGATCAATGGCTACACCTTC	CASSRRQGINGYTF
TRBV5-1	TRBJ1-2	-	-	TGCGCCAGCAGCTTGGAAATTAATTCGGGAAGGGACTATGGCTACACCTTC	CASSLEINSGRDYGYTF
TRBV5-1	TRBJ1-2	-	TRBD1	TGCGCCAGCAGCCCTGGGACAGGGGAGGGTAACCTCTATGGCTACACCTTC	CASSPGTGEGNLYGYTF
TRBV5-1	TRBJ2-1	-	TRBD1	TGCGCCAGCCGGTCCGGGACAGGGGGCCGAAATGAGCAGTTCTTC	CASRSGTGGRNEQFF
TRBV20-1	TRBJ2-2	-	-	TGCAGTGCTAGTTATGTAAACACCGGGGAGCTGTTTTTT	CSASYVNTGELFF
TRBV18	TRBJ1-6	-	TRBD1	TGTGCCAGCTCACCCGGGGACAGCCATTTCTTCTATTCACCCCTCCACTTT	CASSPGDSHFFYSPLHF
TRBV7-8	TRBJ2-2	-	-	TGTGCCAGCAGCTTTCTGAGAACCACCGGGGAGCTGTTTTTT	CASSFLRTTGELFF
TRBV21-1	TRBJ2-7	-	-	TGTGCCAGCAGCAAAGAAGGGCGGAGGGACAGGGAAGGTCTGGGGCTCTACGAGCAGTACTTC	CASSKEGRRDREGLGLYEQYF